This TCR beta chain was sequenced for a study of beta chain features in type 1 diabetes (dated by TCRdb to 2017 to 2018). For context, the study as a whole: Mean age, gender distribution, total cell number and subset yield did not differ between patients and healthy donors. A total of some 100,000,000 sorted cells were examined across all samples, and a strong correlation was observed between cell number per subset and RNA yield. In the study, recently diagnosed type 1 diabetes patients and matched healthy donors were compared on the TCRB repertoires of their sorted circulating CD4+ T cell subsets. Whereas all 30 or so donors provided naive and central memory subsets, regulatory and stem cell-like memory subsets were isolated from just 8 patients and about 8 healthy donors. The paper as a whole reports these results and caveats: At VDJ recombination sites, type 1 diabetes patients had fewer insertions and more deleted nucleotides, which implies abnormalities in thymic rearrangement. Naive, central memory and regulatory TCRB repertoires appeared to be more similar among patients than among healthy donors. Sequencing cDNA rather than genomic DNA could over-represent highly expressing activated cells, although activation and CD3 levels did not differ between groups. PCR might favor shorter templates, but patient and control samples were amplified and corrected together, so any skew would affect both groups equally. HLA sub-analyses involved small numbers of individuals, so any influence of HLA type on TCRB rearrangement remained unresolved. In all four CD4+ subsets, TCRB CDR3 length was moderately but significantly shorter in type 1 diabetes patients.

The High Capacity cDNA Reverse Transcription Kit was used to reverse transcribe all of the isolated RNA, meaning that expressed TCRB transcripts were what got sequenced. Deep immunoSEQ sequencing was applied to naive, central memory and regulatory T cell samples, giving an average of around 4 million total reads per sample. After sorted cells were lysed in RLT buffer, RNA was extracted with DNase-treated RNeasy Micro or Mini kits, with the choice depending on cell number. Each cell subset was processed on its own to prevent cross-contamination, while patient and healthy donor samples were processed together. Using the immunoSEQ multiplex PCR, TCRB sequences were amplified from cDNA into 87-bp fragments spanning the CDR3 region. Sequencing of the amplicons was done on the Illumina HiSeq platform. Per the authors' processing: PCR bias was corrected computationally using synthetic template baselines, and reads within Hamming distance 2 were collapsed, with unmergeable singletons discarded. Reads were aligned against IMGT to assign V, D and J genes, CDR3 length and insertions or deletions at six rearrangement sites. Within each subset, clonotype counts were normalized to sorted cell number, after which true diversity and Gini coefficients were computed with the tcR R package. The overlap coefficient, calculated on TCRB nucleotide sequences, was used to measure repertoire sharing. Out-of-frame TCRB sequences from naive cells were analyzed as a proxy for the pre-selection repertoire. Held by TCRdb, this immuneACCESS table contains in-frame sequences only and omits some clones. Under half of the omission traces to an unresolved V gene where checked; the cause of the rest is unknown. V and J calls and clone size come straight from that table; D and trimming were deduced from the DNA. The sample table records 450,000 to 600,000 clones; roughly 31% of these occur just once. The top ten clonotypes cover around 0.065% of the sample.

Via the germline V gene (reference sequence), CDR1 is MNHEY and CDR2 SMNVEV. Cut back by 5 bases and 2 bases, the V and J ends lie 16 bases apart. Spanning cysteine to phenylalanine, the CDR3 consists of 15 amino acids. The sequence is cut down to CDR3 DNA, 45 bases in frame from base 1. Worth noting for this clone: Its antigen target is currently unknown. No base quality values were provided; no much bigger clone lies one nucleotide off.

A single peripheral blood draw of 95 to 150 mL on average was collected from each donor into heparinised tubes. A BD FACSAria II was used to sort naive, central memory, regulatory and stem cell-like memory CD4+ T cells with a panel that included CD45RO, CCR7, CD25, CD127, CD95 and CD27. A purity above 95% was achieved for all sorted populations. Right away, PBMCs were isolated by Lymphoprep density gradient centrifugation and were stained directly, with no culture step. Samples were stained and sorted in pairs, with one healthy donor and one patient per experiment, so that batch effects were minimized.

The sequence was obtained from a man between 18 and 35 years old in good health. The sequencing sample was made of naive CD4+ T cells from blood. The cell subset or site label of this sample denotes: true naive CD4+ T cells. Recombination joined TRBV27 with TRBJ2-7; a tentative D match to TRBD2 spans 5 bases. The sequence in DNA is TGTGCCAGCAGTCCCGGACTGCTACCGACCTACGAGCAGTACTTC. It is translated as CASSPGLLPTYEQYF.